Presented here are 5 T cell receptor beta chains from one specimen sequenced in a study of shared clonotypes between healthy human individuals. Clones were sequenced by immunoSEQ multiplex PCR, and TCRdb holds only the in-frame ones, with some missing. This sample has approximately 320,000 clones, with around 72% found just once. The sample comprised memory CD4+ T cells sorted from blood. Indicated subset: CD45RA-negative fraction. These receptor sequences come from a man aged 30 to 39 in good health.

CDR3 coding DNA: TGTGCCAGCAGCACCGTAGGGACTAGCGGGAGGAAGCTATACGAGCAGTACTTC. This translates into CASSTVGTSGRKLYEQYF. J is TRBJ2-7 and V is TRBV7-2; TRBD2 matches at 15 bases. Unmatched junction bases numbered 12, after V lost 5 bases and J lost 4 bases. Germline assignment: CDR1 SGHTA and CDR2 FQGNSA. CDR3 size: 18 residues.

The rearrangement uses TRBV28 and TRBJ1-1, with 9 bases identical to TRBD1. The germline V gene encodes CDR1 MDHEN and CDR2 SYDVKM. The length of the CDR3 is 14 residues. J was trimmed by 11 bases and V by 5 bases; bases with no gene match: 12. In DNA, the CDR3 is TGTGCCAGCAGTCGACAAACCTCGGGACAGGGCGCTTTCTTT. Amino acid sequence: CASSRQTSGQGAFF.

The CDR3 loop is CATSSRVGSSGYTF. CDR3 nucleotides: TGTGCCACCAGCAGCCGTGTGGGATCGAGTGGCTACACCTTC. This chain links TRBV15 with TRBJ1-2; unclear D gene. V was shortened by 3 bases and J by 7 bases, with 15 bases between the two germline ends. CDR1 is LNHNV, CDR2 YYDKDF, per germline (reference sequence). CDR3 length equals 14 residues.

This chain links TRBV18 with TRBJ2-4; 10 positions agree with TRBD2. With V trimmed by 5 bases and J by 1 base, 20 bases remained unmatched. This CDR3 comprises 21 residues. Germline-derived CDR1 and CDR2 are KGHSH and LQKENI. The CDR3 here is CASSALPLAGLLLGAKNIQYF. CDR3 nucleotides: TGTGCCAGCTCAGCGTTGCCACTAGCGGGACTTTTATTGGGGGCCAAAAACATTCAGTACTTC.

This clone was detected a few times. The chain recombines TRBV5-1 with TRBJ2-2; D might be TRBD1 (6 bases). The germline gives CDR1 SGHRS, CDR2 YFSETQ. Deletions cut 3 bases from V and 5 bases from J, with 14 bases between. The CDR3 runs 15 residues. CDR3 residues: CASSSTGTSTGELFF. The CDR3, as DNA: TGCGCCAGCAGCTCGACCGGGACATCTACCGGGGAGCTGTTTTTT.